Listed below are T cell receptor beta chains from one sample, sequenced in a study of CD8 T cells in Susac syndrome. From the immunoSEQ multiplex PCR reads, TCRdb called clonotypes with MiXCR, one entry per CDR3 protein. The sample includes roughly 250,000 distinct CDR3 sequences, 90% to 97% of them seen just once. Source material: CD4+ T cells from PBMCs. All receptors derive from a human donor with Susac syndrome. Both conserved end residues are part of each CDR3. The order of the fields is clone size, J gene, D gene, CDR3 length, V gene, CDR3 protein, CDR3 DNA. The D gene is left open where the match is weak. Clone size is not always given. Where it is, it says once, few, many or a class for expanded clones.

abundance: -; j_gene: TRBJ2-6; d_gene: -; len: 16; v_gene: TRBV27; CDR3aa: CASSLNSAYGANVLTF; CDR3nt: TGTGCCAGCAGTTTAAATTCGGCATATGGGGCCAACGTCCTGACTTTC
abundance: -; j_gene: TRBJ2-3; d_gene: TRBD2; len: 15; v_gene: TRBV29-1; CDR3aa: CSGRTSGRAGDTQYF; CDR3nt: TGCAGCGGGAGGACTAGCGGGAGGGCCGGGGATACGCAGTATTTT
abundance: -; j_gene: TRBJ2-5; d_gene: -; len: 16; v_gene: TRBV18; CDR3aa: CASSPPTGTLQETQYF; CDR3nt: TGTGCCAGCTCACCACCTACCGGGACACTTCAAGAGACCCAGTACTTC
abundance: once; j_gene: TRBJ2-2; d_gene: TRBD1; len: 15; v_gene: TRBV7-8; CDR3aa: CASSPSVRGTGELFF; CDR3nt: TGTGCCAGCAGCCCATCGGTCAGGGGGACCGGGGAGCTGTTTTTT
abundance: once; j_gene: TRBJ1-5; d_gene: -; len: 14; v_gene: TRBV14; CDR3aa: CASSHIRVRQPQHF; CDR3nt: TGTGCCAGCAGCCACATCCGGGTTAGGCAGCCCCAGCATTTT
abundance: once; j_gene: TRBJ2-5; d_gene: TRBD2; len: 15; v_gene: TRBV4-2; CDR3aa: CASSREAGGVVTQYF; CDR3nt: TGTGCCAGCAGCAGGGAGGCGGGGGGGGTGGTGACCCAGTACTTC
abundance: -; j_gene: TRBJ1-2; d_gene: TRBD1; len: 15; v_gene: TRBV12-3/TRBV12-4; CDR3aa: CASRVSGTGTYGYTF; CDR3nt: TGTGCCAGCAGAGTATCCGGGACAGGGACCTATGGCTACACCTTC
abundance: -; j_gene: TRBJ2-5; d_gene: TRBD2; len: 17; v_gene: TRBV4-1; CDR3aa: CASSHWTSGQGQETQYF; CDR3nt: TGCGCCAGCAGCCATTGGACTAGCGGGCAAGGCCAAGAGACCCAGTACTTC
abundance: -; j_gene: TRBJ2-4; d_gene: -; len: 14; v_gene: TRBV5-1; CDR3aa: CASSLDLPKNIQYF; CDR3nt: TGCGCCAGCAGCTTGGATCTTCCGAAAAACATTCAGTACTTC
abundance: -; j_gene: TRBJ2-2; d_gene: -; len: 12; v_gene: TRBV29-1; CDR3aa: CSGAPNAGELFF; CDR3nt: TGCAGCGGGGCACCCAACGCCGGGGAGCTGTTTTTT
abundance: -; j_gene: TRBJ2-1; d_gene: -; len: 15; v_gene: TRBV11-2; CDR3aa: CASSFTGRPYNEQFF; CDR3nt: TGTGCCAGCAGCTTCACGGGCCGTCCTTACAATGAGCAGTTCTTC
abundance: -; j_gene: TRBJ2-5; d_gene: -; len: 16; v_gene: TRBV15; CDR3aa: CATRSEGWDPKETQYF; CDR3nt: TGTGCCACCAGGAGTGAGGGTTGGGATCCAAAAGAGACCCAGTACTTC
abundance: -; j_gene: TRBJ1-1; d_gene: -; len: 14; v_gene: TRBV13; CDR3aa: CASSLWDQNTEAFF; CDR3nt: TGTGCCAGCAGCTTATGGGACCAGAACACTGAAGCTTTCTTT
abundance: -; j_gene: TRBJ1-2; d_gene: TRBD1; len: 14; v_gene: TRBV24-1; CDR3aa: CAIGEGAMMNGYTF; CDR3nt: TGTGCCATCGGAGAGGGGGCAATGATGAATGGCTACACCTTC
abundance: -; j_gene: TRBJ1-2; d_gene: -; len: 13; v_gene: TRBV30; CDR3aa: CAWRYRERAGYTF; CDR3nt: TGTGCCTGGCGCTACAGGGAAAGGGCTGGCTACACCTTC
abundance: -; j_gene: TRBJ1-2; d_gene: TRBD1; len: 13; v_gene: TRBV3-1; CDR3aa: CASSRGQGNGYTF; CDR3nt: TGTGCCAGCAGCCGGGGACAGGGGAATGGCTACACCTTC
abundance: -; j_gene: TRBJ2-1; d_gene: TRBD2; len: 18; v_gene: TRBV11-2; CDR3aa: CASPRRTSGSRGYNEQFF; CDR3nt: TGTGCCAGCCCCCGAAGAACTAGCGGGAGTCGGGGCTACAATGAGCAGTTCTTC
abundance: -; j_gene: TRBJ1-2; d_gene: -; len: 13; v_gene: TRBV7-6; CDR3aa: CASSLAGEDGYTF; CDR3nt: TGTGCCAGCAGCTTAGCGGGGGAGGATGGCTACACCTTC
abundance: -; j_gene: TRBJ1-2; d_gene: -; len: 12; v_gene: TRBV10-3; CDR3aa: CAISEYRESYTF; CDR3nt: TGTGCCATCAGTGAATACAGGGAGAGCTACACCTTC
abundance: once; j_gene: TRBJ2-5; d_gene: -; len: 12; v_gene: TRBV4-1; CDR3aa: CASSRELGFQYF; CDR3nt: TGCGCCAGCAGCCGAGAATTGGGTTTCCAGTACTTC
abundance: -; j_gene: TRBJ2-1; d_gene: -; len: 16; v_gene: TRBV29-1; CDR3aa: CSVDPQRPSRANEQFF; CDR3nt: TGCAGCGTTGATCCCCAACGGCCTAGCCGGGCCAATGAGCAGTTCTTC
abundance: -; j_gene: TRBJ2-5; d_gene: -; len: 14; v_gene: TRBV9; CDR3aa: CASSRPGASETQYF; CDR3nt: TGTGCCAGCAGCCGACCCGGGGCGTCAGAGACCCAGTACTTC
abundance: -; j_gene: TRBJ1-5; d_gene: -; len: 13; v_gene: TRBV5-6; CDR3aa: CASSRRGEQPQHF; CDR3nt: TGTGCCAGCAGCCGTCGGGGAGAGCAGCCCCAGCATTTT
abundance: once; j_gene: TRBJ2-1; d_gene: TRBD2; len: 19; v_gene: TRBV20-1; CDR3aa: CSARDPGTSGTRMYNEQFF; CDR3nt: TGCAGTGCTAGAGATCCGGGGACTAGCGGGACTAGGATGTACAATGAGCAGTTCTTC
abundance: -; j_gene: TRBJ2-7; d_gene: -; len: 14; v_gene: TRBV28; CDR3aa: CASTKPGPTDEQYF; CDR3nt: TGTGCCAGCACAAAACCGGGACCGACCGACGAGCAGTACTTC
abundance: -; j_gene: TRBJ2-1; d_gene: -; len: 12; v_gene: TRBV30; CDR3aa: CAWSNLLNEQFF; CDR3nt: TGTGCCTGGAGTAACCTATTAAATGAGCAGTTCTTC
abundance: -; j_gene: TRBJ1-1; d_gene: -; len: 11; v_gene: TRBV7-9; CDR3aa: CASSLSGEAFF; CDR3nt: TGTGCCAGCAGCTTGAGTGGTGAAGCTTTCTTT
abundance: -; j_gene: TRBJ1-2; d_gene: -; len: 12; v_gene: TRBV2; CDR3aa: CASQRQTYGYTF; CDR3nt: TGTGCCAGCCAGAGGCAGACCTATGGCTACACCTTC
abundance: -; j_gene: TRBJ2-3; d_gene: TRBD2; len: 16; v_gene: TRBV14; CDR3aa: CASSQVVGLGTDTQYF; CDR3nt: TGTGCCAGCAGCCAAGTTGTGGGACTAGGCACAGATACGCAGTATTTT
abundance: -; j_gene: TRBJ1-2; d_gene: TRBD1; len: 15; v_gene: TRBV4-2; CDR3aa: CASSQPTGVWDGYTF; CDR3nt: TGTGCCAGCAGCCAACCTACAGGGGTTTGGGATGGCTACACCTTC
abundance: -; j_gene: TRBJ2-7; d_gene: -; len: 13; v_gene: TRBV3-1; CDR3aa: CASSQRGGAEEYF; CDR3nt: TGTGCCAGCAGCCAAAGGGGGGGGGCGGAGGAGTACTTC
abundance: -; j_gene: TRBJ2-1; d_gene: -; len: 15; v_gene: TRBV5-1; CDR3aa: CASSLGSRQSNEQFF; CDR3nt: TGCGCCAGCAGCTTGGGGAGCCGGCAGTCCAATGAGCAGTTCTTC
abundance: -; j_gene: TRBJ2-7; d_gene: TRBD2; len: 14; v_gene: TRBV27; CDR3aa: CASSLSGSTHEQYF; CDR3nt: TGTGCCAGCAGTTTGAGCGGGAGTACCCACGAGCAGTACTTC
abundance: few; j_gene: TRBJ2-7; d_gene: -; len: 14; v_gene: TRBV15; CDR3aa: CATSRDPGDYEQYF; CDR3nt: TGTGCCACCAGCAGAGATCCGGGAGACTACGAGCAGTACTTC
abundance: -; j_gene: TRBJ2-5; d_gene: TRBD2; len: 16; v_gene: TRBV5-1; CDR3aa: CASSTGLAGTRETQYF; CDR3nt: TGCGCCAGCAGCACCGGACTAGCGGGAACAAGGGAGACCCAGTACTTC
abundance: -; j_gene: TRBJ1-3; d_gene: -; len: 13; v_gene: TRBV29-1; CDR3aa: CSVSWMAGNTIYF; CDR3nt: TGCAGCGTCTCCTGGATGGCTGGAAACACCATATATTTT
abundance: -; j_gene: TRBJ1-1; d_gene: -; len: 13; v_gene: TRBV29-1; CDR3aa: CSAQRELNTEAFF; CDR3nt: TGCAGCGCTCAACGGGAATTGAACACTGAAGCTTTCTTT
abundance: -; j_gene: TRBJ2-7; d_gene: -; len: 15; v_gene: TRBV12-3/TRBV12-4; CDR3aa: CASRQQGDSTYEQYF; CDR3nt: TGTGCCAGCAGACAACAGGGAGATTCAACCTACGAGCAGTACTTC
abundance: -; j_gene: TRBJ2-3; d_gene: TRBD1; len: 14; v_gene: TRBV20-1; CDR3aa: CSASRDSSWDTQYF; CDR3nt: TGCAGTGCTAGCAGGGACAGTAGCTGGGATACGCAGTATTTT
abundance: -; j_gene: TRBJ1-4; d_gene: -; len: 16; v_gene: TRBV19; CDR3aa: CASSRRRASTNEKLFF; CDR3nt: TGTGCCAGTAGTAGGAGAAGGGCCTCAACTAATGAAAAACTGTTTTTT
abundance: -; j_gene: TRBJ1-5; d_gene: TRBD1; len: 15; v_gene: TRBV30; CDR3aa: CAWSYSGTGNQPQHF; CDR3nt: TGTGCCTGGAGTTACTCCGGGACAGGGAATCAGCCCCAGCATTTT
abundance: -; j_gene: TRBJ2-7; d_gene: -; len: 13; v_gene: TRBV20-1; CDR3aa: CSASRDAGSEQYF; CDR3nt: TGCAGTGCTAGTAGGGACGCGGGGTCCGAGCAGTACTTC
abundance: -; j_gene: TRBJ2-7; d_gene: -; len: 14; v_gene: TRBV27; CDR3aa: CASSSVTSSYEQYF; CDR3nt: TGTGCCAGCAGTTCCGTCACTAGCAGCTACGAGCAGTACTTC
abundance: -; j_gene: TRBJ1-1; d_gene: -; len: 16; v_gene: TRBV24-1; CDR3aa: CATSDDRQAGNTEAFF; CDR3nt: TGTGCCACCAGTGATGACAGACAGGCGGGGAACACTGAAGCTTTCTTT
abundance: -; j_gene: TRBJ2-7; d_gene: -; len: 12; v_gene: TRBV5-1; CDR3aa: CASSLANYEQYF; CDR3nt: TGCGCCAGCAGCTTGGCAAACTACGAGCAGTACTTC